Each of the 29 T cell receptor beta chains below was sequenced from the same sample in a study of OX40 agonist ivuxolimab in advanced cancers. Libraries were prepared by immunoSEQ multiplex PCR; TCRdb keeps only in-frame clonotypes and omits some of them. The table has about 20,000 clones, 75% to 90% seen once; the top ten hold around a quarter. The sequences come from CD4+ or CD8+ T cells sorted from blood, collected in a trial of the OX40 agonist ivuxolimab. These receptors all stem from an adult with an advanced solid tumor such as melanoma, head and neck, liver or kidney cancer.

The chain recombines TRBV7-9 with TRBJ2-1, with D possibly being TRBD2 (5 bases). Germline CDR1 and CDR2: SEHNR and FQNEAQ (reference sequence). There are 11 residues in the CDR3. The V end was cut by 3 bases, the J end by 11 bases, with 8 bases between. In DNA, the CDR3 is TGTGCCAGCAGCTTCAGCGGCCAGCAGTTCTTC. Translated, it gives CASSFSGQQFF.

The genes are TRBV5-6 and TRBJ1-2; possibly TRBD1 for D (5 bases). The CDR3 has 14 amino acids. Trimming stripped 0 bases from V and 7 bases from J, with 13 bases between. Germline V lookup: CDR1 SGHDT, CDR2 YYEEEE. This CDR3 reads CASSLGLIQVGYTF. Written as DNA, the CDR3 is TGTGCCAGCAGCTTGGGGTTGATACAGGTTGGCTACACCTTC.

V and J are TRBV7-8 and TRBJ2-1; the D is unclear. The germline gives CDR1 SGHVS, CDR2 FQNEAQ. The CDR3 is 16 residues long. Trimming removed 5 bases at V and 0 bases at J, with 14 bases between. The chain's CDR3 is CASSTLTSSSYNEQFF. The CDR3 DNA follows: TGTGCCAGCAGCACTCTAACATCGAGCTCCTACAATGAGCAGTTCTTC.

The V gene is TRBV7-9, the J gene TRBJ1-2, with 8 bases aligning to TRBD1. This CDR3 is 12 amino acids long. V lost 5 bases to trimming and J lost 8 bases; unmatched junction nucleotides: 4. CDR1 SEHNR and CDR2 FQNEAQ come from the germline V gene (reference sequence). The CDR3 sequence: CASSPGQAGYTF. The CDR3 nucleotides are TGTGCCAGCAGCCCGGGACAGGCGGGCTACACCTTC.

V is TRBV9 and J is TRBJ1-1; D may be TRBD1 (5 bases). The ends were cut back, 3 bases at V and 0 bases at J, with 15 bases in the middle. From germline, CDR1 is SGDLS and CDR2 YYNGEE. This CDR3 spans 16 amino acids. This CDR3 is CASSAPTDYMNTEAFF. The CDR3 DNA follows: TGTGCCAGCAGCGCCCCGACAGATTACATGAACACTGAAGCTTTCTTT.

The rearrangement links TRBV7-9 to TRBJ2-5, with TRBD2 as a possible D gene (6 bases). Trimming cost V 4 bases and J 5 bases, with 14 bases left between them. Germline values: CDR1 SEHNR, CDR2 FQNEAQ (reference sequence). The CDR3 is 14 amino acids. The CDR3 protein is CASSYSGTGETQYF. The DNA of the CDR3 is TGTGCCAGCAGCTATAGCGGCACCGGGGAGACCCAGTACTTC.

The J gene is TRBJ2-7, the V gene TRBV19; D ambiguous. There are 16 residues in the CDR3. With 3 bases removed from V and 2 bases from J, the gap between germline ends came to 17 bases. Germline V gene sequence: CDR1 LNHDA, CDR2 SQIVND (reference sequence). The DNA for the CDR3 is TGTGCCAGTAGTATCCGACCGCAGGCTGGAACCTACGAGCAGTACTTC. The encoded protein is CASSIRPQAGTYEQYF.

This clone was detected once. The J gene is TRBJ1-2, the V gene TRBV30; D is ambiguous. The CDR3 runs to 12 residues. Germline V CDR1 and CDR2: GTSNPN, SVGIG (reference sequence). V was pared by 3 bases and J by 4 bases, with 9 bases between. CDR3: CAWSAGVYGYTF. CDR3 DNA sequence: TGTGCCTGGAGCGCAGGCGTCTATGGCTACACCTTC.

The chain uses TRBV2 and TRBJ2-5; 7 positions match TRBD2. The CDR3 loop spans 16 amino acids. V lost 0 bases to trimming and J lost 4 bases; unmatched junction nucleotides: 8. CDR1 and CDR2 (germline): SNHLY, FYNNEI. In DNA form, the CDR3 reads TGTGCCAGCAGTGAAGCGCCGGGAGCGGGGCGAGAGACCCAGTACTTC. Its protein is CASSEAPGAGRETQYF. The full variable domain, in which reference TRBV2 and TRBJ2-5 provide the parts outside the CDR3, is EPEVTQTPSHQVTQMGQEVILRCVPISNHLYFYWYRQILGQKVEFLVSFYNNEISEKSEIFDDQFSVERPDGSNFTLKIRSTKLEDSAMYFCASSEAPGAGRETQYFGPGTRLLVL.

This clone was observed once. This rearrangement joins TRBV9 to TRBJ2-7; D might be TRBD1 (8 bases). The length of the CDR3 is 14 residues. Per the germline V gene, CDR1 is SGDLS and CDR2 is YYNGEE. V lost 4 bases to trimming and J lost 7 bases, with 18 bases between them. CDR3 residues: CASSSQTGEGEQYF. CDR3 nucleotide sequence: TGTGCCAGCAGCTCTCAGACAGGGGAGGGAGAGCAGTACTTC.

The chain uses TRBV6-5 and TRBJ1-2; TRBD1 is a possible D gene (5 bases). The CDR3 is 15 residues long. Germline V gene sequence: CDR1 MNHEY, CDR2 SVGAGI. Trimming cost V 2 bases and J 7 bases, with 17 bases left between them. CDR3 sequence (DNA): TGTGCCAGCAGTTACGAAGCAGGGACTTTGTTTGGCTACACCTTC. Encoded protein: CASSYEAGTLFGYTF.

This chain joins TRBV30 and TRBJ1-6; D remains unclear. The CDR3 loop spans 15 amino acids. Per the germline V gene, CDR1 is GTSNPN and CDR2 is SVGIG (reference sequence). V lost 2 bases and J 4 bases, leaving 12 bases between the germline ends. This CDR3 is CAWSSPSGYNSPLHF. The CDR3 nucleotides read TGTGCCTGGAGTTCTCCTTCGGGATATAATTCACCCCTCCACTTT.

The rearrangement joins TRBV25-1 to TRBJ2-2, with D hard to call. The CDR3 has 17 residues. Germline loops: CDR1 MGHDK, CDR2 SYGVNS. Between the trimmed V and J ends, which lost 3 bases and 4 bases, there was a span of 18 bases. The CDR3, as DNA: TGTGCCAGCAGTGACCGCTGGCCGAGTTCGGGCACCGGGGAGCTGTTTTTT. It encodes CASSDRWPSSGTGELFF.

The chain recombines TRBV2 with TRBJ2-5, with TRBD2 matching 7 bases. This CDR3 region has 14 residues. With V trimmed by 4 bases and J by 6 bases, 8 bases remained unmatched. Germline loops: CDR1 SNHLY, CDR2 FYNNEI. In DNA, the CDR3 is TGTGCCAGCAGTGGGGGGGGAACTGGGAAGACCCAGTACTTC. It specifies CASSGGGTGKTQYF.

The chain carries TRBV12-2 and TRBJ2-1; the DNA was not used to check the table's D call, TRBD2. TRBV12-2 is flagged as a pseudogene. This CDR3 is 15 amino acids long. The CDR3 spells CASRLAGGTTNEQFF. CDR3 bases: TGTGCAAGTCGCTTAGCGGGAGGGACTACAAATGAGCAGTTCTTC.

This clone was observed a few times. The chain carries TRBV6-5 and TRBJ1-1, with no clear D. The CDR3 has 13 residues. V was clipped by 5 bases and J by 0 bases, with 7 bases between them. Germline-derived CDR1 and CDR2 are MNHEY and SVGAGI. This CDR3 is CASSELMNTEAFF. The CDR3 DNA is TGTGCCAGCAGTGAACTAATGAACACTGAAGCTTTCTTT.

V is TRBV28 and J is TRBJ1-1; a weak D match, TRBD1 (5 bases). CDR3 length: 16 amino acids. The V gene's germline CDR1 is MDHEN and CDR2 SYDVKM. Trimming removed 6 bases from V and 1 base from J, with 18 bases in between. CDR3 sequence: CASSPWDGTGNTEAFF. Here the CDR3 DNA reads TGTGCCAGCAGCCCTTGGGACGGAACGGGGAACACTGAAGCTTTCTTT.

The chain joins TRBV9 to TRBJ1-1; D gene ambiguous. Between the trimmed V and J ends, which lost 5 bases and 6 bases, there was a span of 17 bases. The CDR3 contains 14 residues. The germline CDR1 and CDR2 sequences are SGDLS and YYNGEE. For the CDR3, the DNA is TGTGCCAGCAGTCCCCTTAGTGGTAGGCCTGAAGCTTTCTTT. It specifies CASSPLSGRPEAFF.

The CDR3: CASSQGDTPDTQYF. DNA of the CDR3: TGCGCCAGCAGCCAAGGCGACACTCCAGATACGCAGTATTTT. This sequence joins TRBV4-1 and TRBJ2-3; D remains ambiguous. Per the germline V gene, CDR1 is MGHRA and CDR2 is YSYEKL. The CDR3 has 14 residues. With 1 base removed from V and 4 bases from J, the gap between germline ends came to 9 bases.

The rearrangement links TRBV4-3 to TRBJ2-3; D perhaps matches TRBD1 (5 bases). The CDR3 is 15 amino acids. The V gene lost 6 bases and the J gene lost 2 bases, with 15 bases spanning the gap. Germline-derived CDR1 and CDR2 are LGHNA and YSLEER. The CDR3 sequence: CASSGETGFTDTQYF. The CDR3 coding sequence is TGCGCCAGCAGTGGGGAAACAGGATTCACAGATACGCAGTATTTT.

This clone was seen just once. This chain uses TRBV15 with TRBJ2-2, with 10 nucleotides matching TRBD2. V shed 1 base, J shed 5 bases, and the junction held 1 base outside the gene matches. The CDR3 covers 15 residues. Germline V gene sequence: CDR1 LNHNV, CDR2 YYDKDF (reference sequence). DNA of the CDR3: TGTGCCACCAGCAGAGGAGCGGGAGGGACCGGGGAGCTGTTTTTT. Translation: CATSRGAGGTGELFF. The entire variable domain, with the rest obtained from reference TRBV15 and TRBJ2-2, is as follows: DAMVIQNPRYQVTQFGKPVTLSCSQTLNHNVMYWYQQKSSQAPKLLFHYYDKDFNNEADTPDNFQSRRPNTSFCFLDIRSPGLGDTAMYLCATSRGAGGTGELFFGEGSRLTVL.

By proportion, this clone is large. The J gene is TRBJ2-7, the V gene TRBV6-6; D is possibly TRBD1 (6 bases). CDR1 and CDR2 from the germline V gene are MNHNY and SVGAGI (reference sequence). V gave up 0 bases and J gave up 2 bases, with 8 bases separating them. The CDR3 runs 14 residues. CDR3 nucleotides: TGTGCCAGCAGTTACTCCGGACAGCCCTACGAGCAGTACTTC. Its protein is CASSYSGQPYEQYF.

In its sample, this clone was seen once. The rearrangement uses TRBV27 and TRBJ2-3; D is possibly TRBD1 or TRBD2 (6 bases each). Trimming cost V 0 bases and J 3 bases, with 13 bases left between them. Germline CDR1 reads MNHEY; CDR2 reads SMNVEV (reference sequence). The CDR3 runs to 16 residues. This CDR3 is CASSLSATGATDTQYF. CDR3 bases: TGTGCCAGCAGTTTATCCGCGACGGGGGCTACAGATACGCAGTATTTT.

V gene TRBV4-1 combines with J gene TRBJ2-1; tentatively, D is TRBD2 (6 bases). CDR1 and CDR2 from the germline V gene are MGHRA and YSYEKL. CDR3 size: 16 residues. V lost 0 bases and J lost 7, with 16 bases in between. CDR3 in DNA: TGCGCCAGCAGCCAAGAGGGGAGGTCCATCGATAATGAGCAGTTCTTC. Protein product: CASSQEGRSIDNEQFF.

The chain employs TRBV28 and TRBJ1-1; no definite D call. The V and J ends lost 5 bases and 2 bases respectively, with 6 bases between them. CDR3 length equals 12 residues. Germline V CDR1 and CDR2: MDHEN, SYDVKM. CDR3 nucleotides: TGTGCCAGCAGTCGACCTAACACTGAAGCTTTCTTT. This sequence encodes CASSRPNTEAFF.

This sequence joins TRBV4-1 and TRBJ2-7; 7 nucleotides align to TRBD2. This CDR3 comprises 14 residues. Germline V gene lookup returns CDR1 MGHRA and CDR2 YSYEKL. V dropped 8 bases and J dropped 5; count of bases not matched to a gene: 12. The CDR3 nucleotides are TGCGCCAGCGGGGGGGGAGGCGCTGGCGACGAGCAGTACTTC. Translating gives CASGGGGAGDEQYF.

This clone ranks as medium-sized (0.01 to 0.1%). In DNA, the CDR3 is TGTGCCAGCAGTGCGGGAGACACAGATACGCAGTATTTT. It encodes CASSAGDTDTQYF. V gene TRBV6-4 combines with J gene TRBJ2-3; tentative D call: TRBD2 (6 bases). Germline values: CDR1 MRHNA, CDR2 SNTAGT. This CDR3 has 13 amino acids. Trimming cost V 4 bases and J 2 bases, with 7 bases left between them.

The chain employs TRBV27 and TRBJ1-5; 7 bases match TRBD1. There are 13 residues in the CDR3. The junction had 7 bases not matched to a gene; V was cut back by 8 bases and J by 6 bases. Germline V gives CDR1 MNHEY, CDR2 SMNVEV (reference sequence). The CDR3 spells CASGRGISQPQHF. In DNA, the CDR3 is TGTGCCAGCGGCAGGGGGATAAGTCAGCCCCAGCATTTT.

The sample holds one count of this clone. The gene calls are TRBV29-1 and TRBJ2-1; 12 bases are a match to TRBD2. Per the germline V gene, CDR1 is SQVTM and CDR2 is ANQGSEA. The CDR3 is 13 amino acids. Trimming removed 5 bases from V and 9 bases from J; junction bases left unmatched: 5. The CDR3: CSVRLAGVSEQFF. In DNA, the CDR3 is TGCAGCGTTAGACTAGCGGGAGTAAGTGAGCAGTTCTTC.